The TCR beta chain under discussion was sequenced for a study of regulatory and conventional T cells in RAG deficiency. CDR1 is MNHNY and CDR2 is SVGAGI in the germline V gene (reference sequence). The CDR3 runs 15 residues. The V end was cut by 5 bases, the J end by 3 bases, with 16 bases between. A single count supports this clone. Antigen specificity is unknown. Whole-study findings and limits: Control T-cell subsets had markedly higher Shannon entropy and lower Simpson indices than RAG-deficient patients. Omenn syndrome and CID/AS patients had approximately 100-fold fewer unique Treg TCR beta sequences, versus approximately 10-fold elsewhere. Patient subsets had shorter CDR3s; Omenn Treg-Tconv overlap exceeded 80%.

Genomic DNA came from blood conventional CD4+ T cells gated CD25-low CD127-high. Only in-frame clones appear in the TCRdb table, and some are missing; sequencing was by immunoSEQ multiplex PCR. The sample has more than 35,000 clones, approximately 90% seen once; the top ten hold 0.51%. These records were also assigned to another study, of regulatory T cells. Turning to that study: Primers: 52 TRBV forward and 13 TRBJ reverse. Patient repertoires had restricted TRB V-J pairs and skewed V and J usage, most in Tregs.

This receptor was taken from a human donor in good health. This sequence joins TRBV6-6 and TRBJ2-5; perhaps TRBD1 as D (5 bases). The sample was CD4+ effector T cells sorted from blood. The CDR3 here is CASSRHRQLEETQYF. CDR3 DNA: TGTGCCAGCAGTCGCCATCGACAGTTAGAAGAGACCCAGTACTTC.